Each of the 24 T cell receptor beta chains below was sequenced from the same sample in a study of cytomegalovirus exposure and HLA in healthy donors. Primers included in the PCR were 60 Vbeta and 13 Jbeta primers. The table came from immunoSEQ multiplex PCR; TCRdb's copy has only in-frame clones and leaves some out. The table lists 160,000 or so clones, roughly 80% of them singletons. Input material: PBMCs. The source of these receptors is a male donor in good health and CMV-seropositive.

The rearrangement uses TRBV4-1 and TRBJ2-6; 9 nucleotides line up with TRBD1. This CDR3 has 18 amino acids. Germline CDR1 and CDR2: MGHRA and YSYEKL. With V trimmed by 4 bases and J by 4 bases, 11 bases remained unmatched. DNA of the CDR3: TGCGCCAGCAGCCTTGTCCGGGACAGGGAGGACGGGGCCAACGTCCTGACTTTC. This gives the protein CASSLVRDREDGANVLTF.

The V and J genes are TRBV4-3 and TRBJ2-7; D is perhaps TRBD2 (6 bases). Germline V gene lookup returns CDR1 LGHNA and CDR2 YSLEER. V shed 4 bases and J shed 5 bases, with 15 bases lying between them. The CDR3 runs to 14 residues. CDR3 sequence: CASSRRGNADEQYF. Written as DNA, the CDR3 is TGCGCCAGCAGCCGTCGGGGGAACGCAGACGAGCAGTACTTC.

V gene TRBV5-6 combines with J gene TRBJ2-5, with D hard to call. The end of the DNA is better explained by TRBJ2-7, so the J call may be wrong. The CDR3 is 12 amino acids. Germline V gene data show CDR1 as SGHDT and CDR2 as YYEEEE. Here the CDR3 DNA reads TGTGCCAGCAGCTTGGCCTACTACGAGCAGTACTTC. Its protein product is CASSLAYYEQYF.

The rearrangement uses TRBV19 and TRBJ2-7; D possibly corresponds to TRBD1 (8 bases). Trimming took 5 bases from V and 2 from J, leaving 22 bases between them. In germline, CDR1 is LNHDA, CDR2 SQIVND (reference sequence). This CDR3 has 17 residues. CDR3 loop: CASSPRQGAGDPYEQYF. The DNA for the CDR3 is TGTGCCAGTAGTCCTCGCCAGGGGGCGGGGGACCCCTACGAGCAGTACTTC.

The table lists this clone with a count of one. The chain's CDR3 is CASSEPQNTGELFF. For the CDR3, the DNA is TGTGCCAGCAGTGAACCACAGAACACCGGGGAGCTGTTTTTT. The chain is built from TRBV25-1 and TRBJ2-2, with D unresolved. Germline V gene data show CDR1 as MGHDK and CDR2 as SYGVNS. The CDR3 spans 14 residues. V lost 2 bases to trimming and J lost 1 base, with 5 bases between them.

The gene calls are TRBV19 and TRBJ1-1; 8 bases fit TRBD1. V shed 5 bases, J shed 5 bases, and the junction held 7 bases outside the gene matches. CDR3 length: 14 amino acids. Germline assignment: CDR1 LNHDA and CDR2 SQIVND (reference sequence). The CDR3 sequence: CASSHRTGGTEAFF. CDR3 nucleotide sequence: TGTGCCAGTAGTCACCGTACAGGGGGGACTGAAGCTTTCTTT.

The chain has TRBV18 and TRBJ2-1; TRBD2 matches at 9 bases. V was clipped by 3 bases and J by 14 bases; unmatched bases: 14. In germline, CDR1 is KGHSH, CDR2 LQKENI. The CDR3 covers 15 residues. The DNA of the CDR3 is TGTGCCAGCTCACCGCGGGGGGGCGAGAGGGAGAAGGAGTTCTTC. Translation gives CASSPRGGEREKEFF.

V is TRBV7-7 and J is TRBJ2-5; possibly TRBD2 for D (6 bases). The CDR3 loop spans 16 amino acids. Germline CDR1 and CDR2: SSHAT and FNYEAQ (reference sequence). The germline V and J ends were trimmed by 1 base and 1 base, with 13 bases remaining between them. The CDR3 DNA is TGTGCCAGCAGCTTAGGAGGGACTTTAACCCAAGAGACCCAGTACTTC. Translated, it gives CASSLGGTLTQETQYF.

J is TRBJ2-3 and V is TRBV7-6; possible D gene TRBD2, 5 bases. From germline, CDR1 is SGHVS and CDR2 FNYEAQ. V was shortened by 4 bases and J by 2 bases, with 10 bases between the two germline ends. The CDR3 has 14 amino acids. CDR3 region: CASSSTRDTDTQYF. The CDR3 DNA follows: TGTGCCAGCAGCTCCACTAGGGACACAGATACGCAGTATTTT.

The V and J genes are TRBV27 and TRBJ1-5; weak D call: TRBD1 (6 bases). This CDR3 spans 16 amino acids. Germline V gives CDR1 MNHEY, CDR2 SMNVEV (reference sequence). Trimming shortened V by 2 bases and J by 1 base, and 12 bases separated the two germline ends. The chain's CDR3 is CASSLNPGESNQPQHF. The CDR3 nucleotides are TGTGCCAGCAGTTTAAACCCAGGGGAGAGCAATCAGCCCCAGCATTTT.

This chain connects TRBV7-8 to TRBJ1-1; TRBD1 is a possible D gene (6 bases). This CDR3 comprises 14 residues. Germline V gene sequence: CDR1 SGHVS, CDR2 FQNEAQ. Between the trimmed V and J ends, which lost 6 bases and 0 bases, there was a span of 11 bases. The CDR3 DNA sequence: TGTGCCAGCAGTCGACAGGAAATGAACACTGAAGCTTTCTTT. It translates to CASSRQEMNTEAFF.

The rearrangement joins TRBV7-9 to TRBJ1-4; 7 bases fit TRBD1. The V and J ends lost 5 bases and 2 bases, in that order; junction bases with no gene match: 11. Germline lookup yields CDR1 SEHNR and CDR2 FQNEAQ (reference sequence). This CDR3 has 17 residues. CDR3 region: CASSARQGRLTNEKLFF. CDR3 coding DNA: TGTGCCAGCAGCGCTAGACAGGGACGATTGACTAATGAAAAACTGTTTTTT.

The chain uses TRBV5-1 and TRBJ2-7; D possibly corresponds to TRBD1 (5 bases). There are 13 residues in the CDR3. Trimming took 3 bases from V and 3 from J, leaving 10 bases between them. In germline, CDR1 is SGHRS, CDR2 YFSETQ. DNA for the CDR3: TGCGCCAGCAGCTCTCAGGGTTTCTACGAGCAGTACTTC. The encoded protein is CASSSQGFYEQYF.

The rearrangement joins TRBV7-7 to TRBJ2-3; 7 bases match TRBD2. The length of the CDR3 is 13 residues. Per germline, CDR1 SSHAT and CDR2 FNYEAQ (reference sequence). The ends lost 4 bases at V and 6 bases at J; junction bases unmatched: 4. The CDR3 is CASSSSAGDTQYF. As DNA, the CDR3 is TGTGCCAGCAGCTCATCAGCGGGGGATACGCAGTATTTT.

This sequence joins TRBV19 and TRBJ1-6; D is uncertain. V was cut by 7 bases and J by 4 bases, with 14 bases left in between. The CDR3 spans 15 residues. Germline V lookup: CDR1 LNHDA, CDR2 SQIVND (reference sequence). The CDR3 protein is CASKEAPAYNSPLHF. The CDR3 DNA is TGTGCCAGTAAGGAGGCGCCAGCGTATAATTCACCCCTCCACTTT.

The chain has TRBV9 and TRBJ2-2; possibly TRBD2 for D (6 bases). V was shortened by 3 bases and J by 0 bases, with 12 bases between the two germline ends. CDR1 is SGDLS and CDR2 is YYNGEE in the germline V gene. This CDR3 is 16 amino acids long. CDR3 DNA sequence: TGTGCCAGCAGCGCCAATAGCGGAGCGAACACCGGGGAGCTGTTTTTT. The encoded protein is CASSANSGANTGELFF.

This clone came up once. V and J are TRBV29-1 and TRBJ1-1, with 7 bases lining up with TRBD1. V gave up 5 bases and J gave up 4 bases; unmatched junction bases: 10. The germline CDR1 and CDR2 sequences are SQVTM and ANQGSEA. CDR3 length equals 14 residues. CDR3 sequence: CSVSLGQAGTEAFF. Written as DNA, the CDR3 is TGCAGCGTTAGCTTAGGACAGGCGGGCACTGAAGCTTTCTTT.

CDR3 coding DNA: TGTGCCAGCAGCAAAGAGGAGAACAGGTCCTATGGCTACACCTTC. Translating gives CASSKEENRSYGYTF. The genes are TRBV21-1 and TRBJ1-2; the DNA was not used to check the table's D call, TRBD1. TRBV21-1 is a documented pseudogene. This CDR3 comprises 15 residues.

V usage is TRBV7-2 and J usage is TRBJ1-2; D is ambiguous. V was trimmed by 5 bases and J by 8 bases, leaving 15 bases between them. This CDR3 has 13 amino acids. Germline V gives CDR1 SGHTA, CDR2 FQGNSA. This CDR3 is CASSVAALWGYTF. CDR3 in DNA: TGTGCCAGCAGCGTGGCGGCCCTGTGGGGCTACACCTTC.

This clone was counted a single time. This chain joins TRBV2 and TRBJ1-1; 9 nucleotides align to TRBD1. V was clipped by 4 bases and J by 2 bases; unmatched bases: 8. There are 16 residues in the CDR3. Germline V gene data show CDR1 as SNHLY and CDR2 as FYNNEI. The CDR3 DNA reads TGTGCCAGCAGTGGACCACAGGGGGCGGCTAACACTGAAGCTTTCTTT. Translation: CASSGPQGAANTEAFF.

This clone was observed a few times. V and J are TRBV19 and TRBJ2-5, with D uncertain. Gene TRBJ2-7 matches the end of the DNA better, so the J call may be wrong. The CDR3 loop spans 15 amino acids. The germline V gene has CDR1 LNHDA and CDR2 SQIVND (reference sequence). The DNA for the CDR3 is TGTGCCAGTAGTATAGACCTGGCCATGAACTACGAGCAGTACTTC. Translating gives CASSIDLAMNYEQYF.

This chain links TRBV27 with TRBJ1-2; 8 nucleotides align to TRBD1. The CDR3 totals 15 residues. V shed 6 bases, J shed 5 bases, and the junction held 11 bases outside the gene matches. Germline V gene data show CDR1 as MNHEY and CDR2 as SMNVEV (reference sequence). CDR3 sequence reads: CASRDGVDREYGYTF. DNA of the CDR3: TGTGCCAGCAGGGATGGGGTGGACAGGGAGTATGGCTACACCTTC.

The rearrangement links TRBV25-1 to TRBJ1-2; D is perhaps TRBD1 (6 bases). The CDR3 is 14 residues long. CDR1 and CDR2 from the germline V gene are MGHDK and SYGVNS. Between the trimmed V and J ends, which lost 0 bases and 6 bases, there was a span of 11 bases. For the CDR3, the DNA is TGTGCCAGCAGTGAATACAGGGGTTGGAATGGCTACACCTTC. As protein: CASSEYRGWNGYTF.

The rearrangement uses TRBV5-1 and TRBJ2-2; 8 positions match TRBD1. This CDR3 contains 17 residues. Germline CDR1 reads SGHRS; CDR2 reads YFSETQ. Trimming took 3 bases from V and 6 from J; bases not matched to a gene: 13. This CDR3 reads CASSWGLRRGQSGELFF. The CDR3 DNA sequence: TGCGCCAGCAGCTGGGGGCTGCGCAGGGGGCAATCCGGGGAGCTGTTTTTT.